The 8 T cell receptor beta chains below were found in one sample sequenced in a study of OX40 agonist ivuxolimab in advanced cancers. Generated by immunoSEQ multiplex PCR, the TCRdb table keeps only in-frame clones and is missing some. The sample lists about 72,000 clones, roughly 89% seen once, with over 10% in the top ten. The starting material was CD4+ or CD8+ T cells sorted from blood, obtained in a trial of the OX40 agonist ivuxolimab. Every receptor here comes from an adult with an advanced solid tumor such as melanoma, head and neck, liver or kidney cancer.

The V call is TRBV23-1, the J call TRBJ1-2; tentatively, D is TRBD1 (5 bases). TRBV23-1 is labeled an ORF, and its function is uncertain. V lost 0 bases, J lost 3 bases, and 11 bases lay in between. The CDR3 spans 15 residues. The CDR3 DNA follows: TGCGCCAGCAGTCAATCAGGCAGGGAGGACTATGGCTACACCTTC. It encodes CASSQSGREDYGYTF.

This chain links TRBV28 with TRBJ1-6; TRBD1 is a possible D gene (5 bases). The CDR3 spans 14 residues. Germline V lookup: CDR1 MDHEN, CDR2 SYDVKM. V shed 6 bases and J shed 13 bases, with 19 bases lying between them. The DNA for the CDR3 is TGTGCCAGCAGCCTCACTGGGACCTTAGGGCCCCTCCACTTT. This codes for CASSLTGTLGPLHF.

The genes are TRBV5-4 and TRBJ2-5, with a tentative D call TRBD2 (6 bases). This CDR3 is 17 amino acids long. Per the germline V gene, CDR1 is SGHNT and CDR2 is YYREEE (reference sequence). Trimming removed 3 bases from V and 0 bases from J, with 18 bases in between. The CDR3 here is CASSSSLAGTYQETQYF. DNA for the CDR3: TGTGCCAGCAGCTCCTCCCTAGCCGGGACTTACCAAGAGACCCAGTACTTC.

This chain joins TRBV6-5 and TRBJ2-7; 7 bases fit TRBD1. Germline V lookup: CDR1 MNHEY, CDR2 SVGAGI. J was trimmed by 0 bases and V by 5 bases; bases with no gene match: 4. The CDR3 has 14 amino acids. The CDR3 DNA reads TGTGCCAGCAGTGCCGGGACAGCCTCCTACGAGCAGTACTTC. The encoded protein is CASSAGTASYEQYF.

The rearrangement uses TRBV27 and TRBJ2-3; D possibly corresponds to TRBD1 (5 bases). Trimming pared 5 bases from V and 2 bases from J, leaving 17 bases between. The CDR3 covers 16 residues. Germline CDR1 reads MNHEY; CDR2 reads SMNVEV (reference sequence). For the CDR3, the DNA is TGTGCCAGCAGTCCCTATCAGGCAGGGCTCACAGATACGCAGTATTTT. It codes for CASSPYQAGLTDTQYF.

The CDR3 DNA sequence: TGTGCCAGCAGCACCGGGACAGGGCTTCAGCCCCAGCATTTT. Its translation: CASSTGTGLQPQHF. The chain combines TRBV7-3 with TRBJ1-5, with 9 nucleotides matching TRBD1. Trimming removed 5 bases from V and 6 bases from J; junction bases left unmatched: 5. This CDR3 region has 14 residues. Germline lookup yields CDR1 SGHTA and CDR2 FQGTGA.

The chain employs TRBV2 and TRBJ2-1; a weak D match, TRBD1 (6 bases). This CDR3 is built from 14 residues. Trimming removed 3 bases at V and 7 bases at J, with 13 bases between. Germline CDR1 and CDR2: SNHLY and FYNNEI. CDR3 DNA sequence: TGTGCCAGCAGTGATATGATTAGGGGGAATGAGCAGTTCTTC. Its translation: CASSDMIRGNEQFF.

The CDR3 sequence: CASSRDRVLSVPRGYTF. For the CDR3, the DNA is TGTGCCAGCAGCCGAGACAGAGTATTGTCAGTCCCTAGGGGCTACACCTTC. This chain links TRBV11-2 with TRBJ1-2; perhaps TRBD1 as D (5 bases). The germline V and J ends were trimmed by 5 bases and 8 bases, with 27 bases remaining between them. Germline lookup yields CDR1 SGHAT and CDR2 FQNNGV. This CDR3 has 17 residues.